The 29 T cell receptor beta chains in this list originate from one sample, sequenced in a study of blood T cell repertoires in COVID-19. Produced via immunoSEQ multiplex PCR; TCRdb's table is partial and in-frame only. The sample gives around 250,000 clones, about 83% of which show up once; about 1.5% is in the top ten. Sequenced: peripheral blood. The source is a woman between 35 and 50 years old who had recovered from COVID-19.

About this clone itself: Other DNA sequences within the sample encode an identical CDR3. V usage is TRBV5-1 and J usage is TRBJ2-7; 7 bases align to TRBD1. V dropped 0 bases and J dropped 2; count of bases not matched to a gene: 5. Germline V lookup: CDR1 SGHRS, CDR2 YFSETQ. The CDR3 is 15 amino acids. The CDR3, as DNA: TGCGCCAGCAGCTTGGTGGCAGGGGGTACCTACGAGCAGTACTTC. It is translated as CASSLVAGGTYEQYF.

J is TRBJ2-5 and V is TRBV19, with D perhaps matching TRBD2 (6 bases). V shed 3 bases and J shed 5 bases, with 16 bases lying between them. Germline assignment: CDR1 LNHDA and CDR2 SQIVND (reference sequence). This CDR3 comprises 15 residues. CDR3 region: CASSIMGLIGETQYF. The CDR3 region has the DNA TGTGCCAGTAGTATTATGGGACTTATAGGGGAGACCCAGTACTTC.

The chain couples TRBV28 to TRBJ1-4, with 8 positions matching TRBD1. The CDR3 spans 16 residues. V lost 5 bases and J lost 3; bases outside the gene matches: 8. The germline gives CDR1 MDHEN, CDR2 SYDVKM. The CDR3 coding sequence is TGTGCCAGCAGTGCGCAGGGGGCTGGAGCTAATGAAAAACTGTTTTTT. Encoded protein: CASSAQGAGANEKLFF. Drawing the rest from reference TRBV28 and TRBJ1-4, the complete variable domain is DVKVTQSSRYLVKRTGEKVFLECVQDMDHENMFWYRQDPGLGLRLIYFSYDVKMKEKGDIPEGYSVSREKKERFSLILESASTNQTSMYLCASSAQGAGANEKLFFGSGTQLSVL.

J is TRBJ1-1 and V is TRBV6-6, with D tentatively TRBD1 (5 bases). V was trimmed by 0 bases and J by 4 bases, leaving 15 bases between them. The CDR3 consists of 16 residues. The germline V gene has CDR1 MNHNY and CDR2 SVGAGI (reference sequence). The CDR3 region has the DNA TGTGCCAGCAGTTACTCCGGAAGGGGCGATAGCACTGAAGCTTTCTTT. Protein: CASSYSGRGDSTEAFF.

This rearrangement joins TRBV12-3 or TRBV12-4 to TRBJ1-4; D is unresolved. Trimming pared 3 bases from V and 8 bases from J, leaving 7 bases between. The CDR3 sequence is 12 residues long. The CDR3 DNA sequence: TGTGCCAGCAGTTTTACGAGGGAAAAACTGTTTTTT. It translates to CASSFTREKLFF.

The rearrangement joins TRBV5-1 to TRBJ2-7, with TRBD2 as a possible D gene (5 bases). Trimming pared 0 bases from V and 3 bases from J, leaving 10 bases between. The germline gives CDR1 SGHRS, CDR2 YFSETQ. The CDR3 consists of 14 residues. Here the CDR3 reads CASSLAARVYEQYF. The CDR3 bases are TGCGCCAGCAGCTTGGCCGCGCGGGTCTACGAGCAGTACTTC.

The chain uses TRBV11-1 and TRBJ2-5; 10 bases are a match to TRBD1. Germline assignment: CDR1 SGHAT and CDR2 FQDESV (reference sequence). This CDR3 spans 15 amino acids. V trimming: 4 bases; J trimming: 4 bases; junction bases outside the gene matches: 6. CDR3: CASSYRDRGRETQYF. CDR3 bases: TGTGCCAGCAGCTACCGGGACAGGGGTCGAGAGACCCAGTACTTC.

The rearrangement links TRBV7-3 to TRBJ1-1, with TRBD1 matching 10 bases. The length of the CDR3 is 13 residues. CDR1 is SGHTA and CDR2 is FQGTGA in the germline V gene. J gave up 5 bases and V 4 bases, and 1 base lay outside the gene matches. Written as DNA, the CDR3 is TGTGCCAGCAGCTGGACAGGGGGAACTGAAGCTTTCTTT. It specifies CASSWTGGTEAFF.

The table lists this clone with many counts. V gene TRBV20-1 combines with J gene TRBJ1-6; 9 bases align to TRBD1. CDR3 size: 14 residues. J lost 5 bases, V lost 3 bases, and 2 bases had no gene match. The germline gives CDR1 DFQATT, CDR2 SNEGSKA (reference sequence). The CDR3 coding sequence is TGCAGTGCTAGTACAGGGGGCGATAATTCACCCCTCCACTTT. This sequence encodes CSASTGGDNSPLHF.

The chain employs TRBV10-3 and TRBJ1-2; TRBD1 aligns across 7 bases. Germline loops: CDR1 ENHRY, CDR2 SYGVKD. V lost 0 bases and J lost 8; bases outside the gene matches: 9. The CDR3 is made up of 15 amino acids. The CDR3 here is CAISESRQGVGGYTF. As DNA, the CDR3 is TGTGCCATCAGTGAGTCGCGGCAGGGGGTGGGAGGCTACACCTTC.

The rearrangement joins TRBV24-1 to TRBJ2-1, with D perhaps TRBD2 (6 bases). The CDR3 covers 18 residues. Germline CDR1 reads KGHDR; CDR2 reads SFDVKD. Trimming left V 1 base short and J 2 bases short, with 17 bases between. Written as DNA, the CDR3 is TGTGCCACCAGTGATTTAGGGTCGGCGGCGGGACCCTACAATGAGCAGTTCTTC. This translates into CATSDLGSAAGPYNEQFF.

This chain connects TRBV7-2 to TRBJ2-3; possible D gene TRBD1, 5 bases. The ends were cut back, 5 bases at V and 1 base at J, with 13 bases in the middle. The CDR3 runs to 15 residues. Germline CDR1 reads SGHTA; CDR2 reads FQGNSA. CDR3: CASSQRAGRTDTQYF. The DNA for the CDR3 is TGTGCCAGCAGCCAAAGGGCAGGGCGCACAGATACGCAGTATTTT.

The chain combines TRBV13 with TRBJ2-7; TRBD1 is a possible D gene (5 bases). Trimming left V 5 bases short and J 4 bases short, with 9 bases between. This CDR3 contains 12 residues. Per the germline V gene, CDR1 is PRHDT and CDR2 is FYEKMQ (reference sequence). CDR3 in DNA: TGTGCCAGCAGCATGCAGGGATACGAGCAGTACTTC. This translates into CASSMQGYEQYF.

CDR3 nucleotide sequence: TGTGCCAGCAGCCCAGGACAGGGGAGGGAGCAGTACTTC. The encoded protein is CASSPGQGREQYF. The chain joins TRBV7-3 to TRBJ2-7, with TRBD1 identical over 9 bases. In germline, CDR1 is SGHTA, CDR2 FQGTGA. V trimming: 5 bases; J trimming: 7 bases; junction bases outside the gene matches: 6. There are 13 residues in the CDR3. The variable domain in full, completed from reference TRBV7-3 and TRBJ2-7, reads GAGVSQTPSNKVTEKGKYVELRCDPISGHTALYWYRQSLGQGPEFLIYFQGTGAADDSGLPNDRFFAVRPEGSVSTLKIQRTERGDSAVYLCASSPGQGREQYFGPGTRLTVT.

The V call is TRBV25-1, the J call TRBJ2-1; D is possibly TRBD1 (6 bases). Looked up from germline, CDR1 is MGHDK and CDR2 is SYGVNS. Trimming removed 9 bases from V and 8 bases from J, with 17 bases in between. The CDR3 sequence is 13 residues long. The CDR3 DNA reads as TGTGCCAGTCTCGACAGGACTTGGGATGAGCAGTTCTTC. Residues: CASLDRTWDEQFF.

The chain has TRBV19 and TRBJ2-1; 7 bases align to TRBD2. Trimming took 6 bases from V and 8 from J; bases not matched to a gene: 10. This CDR3 has 14 residues. From germline, CDR1 is LNHDA and CDR2 SQIVND (reference sequence). The CDR3 nucleotides are TGTGCCAGTAGGACATCTTCAGGGAGGGATGAGCAGTTCTTC. Amino acid sequence: CASRTSSGRDEQFF.

This sequence joins TRBV10-3 and TRBJ2-1; a possible D gene is TRBD2 (6 bases). Trimming took 10 bases from V and 4 from J, leaving 11 bases between them. This CDR3 is built from 12 residues. CDR1 is ENHRY, CDR2 SYGVKD, per germline. In nucleotides, the CDR3 is TGTGCCACCCGGGACTGGTACAATGAGCAGTTCTTC. Residues: CATRDWYNEQFF.

V and J are TRBV5-6 and TRBJ1-2, with TRBD1 identical over 8 bases. The CDR3 covers 13 residues. V shed 4 bases, J shed 6 bases, and the junction held 5 bases outside the gene matches. The germline gives CDR1 SGHDT, CDR2 YYEEEE. The CDR3 coding sequence is TGTGCCAGCAGCGGGGACAGGAAAGATGGCTACACCTTC. As protein: CASSGDRKDGYTF. The complete variable domain, with remaining parts taken from reference TRBV5-6 and TRBJ1-2, reads DAGVTQSPTHLIKTRGQQVTLRCSPKSGHDTVSWYQQALGQGPQFIFQYYEEEERQRGNFPDRFSGHQFPNYSSELNVNALLLGDSALYLCASSGDRKDGYTFGSGTRLTVV.

The chain employs TRBV4-2 and TRBJ2-7; weak D call: TRBD1 (6 bases). The V and J ends lost 1 base and 7 bases respectively, with 20 bases between them. CDR1 is LGHNA, CDR2 YNFKEQ, per germline. The CDR3 extends over 16 amino acids. The CDR3 reads CASSQAEGTKSAEQYF. DNA for the CDR3: TGTGCCAGCAGCCAAGCCGAGGGGACAAAATCGGCGGAGCAGTACTTC.

The chain couples TRBV3-1 (or the pseudogene TRBV3-2) to TRBJ1-3, with a weak D call TRBD1 (5 bases). This CDR3 has 13 amino acids. Deletions cut 5 bases from V and 2 bases from J, with 7 bases between. Per the germline V gene, CDR1 is LGHDT and CDR2 is YNNKEL (reference sequence). The CDR3 nucleotides are TGTGCCAGCAGCAAGGACACTGGAAACACCATATATTTT. It specifies CASSKDTGNTIYF.

The chain carries TRBV9 and TRBJ2-1, with D maybe TRBD1 (6 bases). Germline V gene sequence: CDR1 SGDLS, CDR2 YYNGEE. This CDR3 contains 22 residues. Trimming pared 0 bases from V and 0 bases from J, leaving 28 bases between. CDR3 region: CASSVGLLVGGRTPSSYNEQFF. The CDR3 DNA is TGTGCCAGCAGCGTAGGGTTATTGGTAGGGGGTCGTACTCCTAGCTCCTACAATGAGCAGTTCTTC.

This chain links TRBV19 with TRBJ2-2, with a tentative D call TRBD2 (5 bases). Trimming cost V 0 bases and J 0 bases, with 5 bases left between them. CDR3 length: 15 amino acids. Per the germline V gene, CDR1 is LNHDA and CDR2 is SQIVND (reference sequence). CDR3: CASSIERANTGELFF. In nucleotides, the CDR3 is TGTGCCAGTAGTATAGAGCGGGCGAACACCGGGGAGCTGTTTTTT.

V is TRBV11-2 and J is TRBJ2-5; TRBD2 matches at 7 bases. The CDR3 runs 18 residues. With 0 bases clipped from V and 3 bases from J, the junction kept 13 bases outside the gene matches. Per germline, CDR1 SGHAT and CDR2 FQNNGV. CDR3 protein: CASSLEAGRWGDKETQYF. DNA of the CDR3: TGTGCCAGCAGCTTAGAAGCGGGGAGATGGGGAGATAAAGAGACCCAGTACTTC. Using reference TRBV11-2 and TRBJ2-5 for the parts outside the CDR3, the full variable domain is EAGVAQSPRYKIIEKRQSVAFWCNPISGHATLYWYQQILGQGPKLLIQFQNNGVVDDSQLPKDRFSAERLKGVDSTLKIQPAKLEDSAVYLCASSLEAGRWGDKETQYFGPGTRLLVL.

V gene TRBV10-3 combines with J gene TRBJ1-1, with D unresolved. V was pared by 4 bases and J by 6 bases, with 9 bases between. CDR3 size: 12 residues. Germline V CDR1 and CDR2: ENHRY, SYGVKD. For the CDR3, the DNA is TGTGCCATCAGTGGCCATACAGCTGAAGCTTTCTTT. Translation: CAISGHTAEAFF.

This clone has just one count. The rearrangement joins TRBV5-6 to TRBJ2-7, with 8 bases identical to TRBD1. This CDR3 has 15 residues. Germline V gene data show CDR1 as SGHDT and CDR2 as YYEEEE. Trimming removed 4 bases from V and 0 bases from J; junction bases left unmatched: 6. CDR3 in DNA: TGTGCCAGCAGCGCCGGACAGGGCTTCTCCTACGAGCAGTACTTC. The encoded protein is CASSAGQGFSYEQYF.

The DNA for the CDR3 is TGCGCCAGCAGTTATCAGGGGGCCGACGAGACCCAGTACTTC. This sequence encodes CASSYQGADETQYF. This sequence joins TRBV5-1 and TRBJ2-5; 8 bases align to TRBD1. The CDR3 length is 14 residues. Germline V CDR1 and CDR2: SGHRS, YFSETQ. After removal of 5 bases from V and 5 bases from J, the junction contained 8 bases not matched to a gene.

The J gene is TRBJ1-4, the V gene TRBV28; D may be TRBD1 (6 bases). Trimming cost V 4 bases and J 0 bases, with 6 bases left between them. CDR3 length: 14 amino acids. Germline CDR1 is MDHEN and CDR2 is SYDVKM. The CDR3 nucleotides are TGTGCCAGCAGTTGGGACACAACTAATGAAAAACTGTTTTTT. Translating gives CASSWDTTNEKLFF.

The rearrangement uses TRBV5-1 and TRBJ2-2, with D hard to call. This CDR3 region has 16 residues. Germline-derived CDR1 and CDR2 are SGHRS and YFSETQ. V gave up 2 bases and J gave up 4 bases, with 15 bases separating them. The CDR3 loop is CASSFRITSTTGELFF. The CDR3 region has the DNA TGCGCCAGCAGCTTCAGGATCACCTCGACCACCGGGGAGCTGTTTTTT. Full variable domain (remainder filled in from reference TRBV5-1 and TRBJ2-2): KAGVTQTPRYLIKTRGQQVTLSCSPISGHRSVSWYQQTPGQGLQFLFEYFSETQRNKGNFPGRFSGRQFSNSRSEMNVSTLELGDSALYLCASSFRITSTTGELFFGEGSRLTVL.

V usage is TRBV29-1 and J usage is TRBJ2-1; 7 nucleotides match TRBD2. The V segment lost 7 bases and the J segment 1 base; nucleotides outside the gene matches: 7. Per germline, CDR1 SQVTM and CDR2 ANQGSEA. The CDR3 has 14 residues. The CDR3 DNA is TGCAGCGAAATGAGCGGGGCATCCTACAATGAGCAGTTCTTC. Amino acids: CSEMSGASYNEQFF.